This is a list of T cell receptor beta chains from one sample in a study of T cells after yellow fever vaccination. TCRdb re-called the 5' RACE reads through MiXCR, storing one row per CDR3 protein. This sample carries some 250,000 distinct CDR3 sequences, 6.5% to 8.5% of them seen once, and the ten largest clones take 0.65% to 0.9%. The material was CD4+ T cells sorted from PBMCs, obtained 15 days after the yellow fever booster vaccination. These TCRs come from a man aged 25-45 years who received the YFV17D yellow fever vaccine. The CDR3 runs from the conserved cysteine through the conserved F or W. Each record gives: V gene, clone size, J gene, D gene, CDR3 protein, CDR3 DNA. D genes are given only for firm matches. The size of a clone is reported for some rows only, either as once, few or many, or as a class for expanded clones.

>TRBV7-9|many|TRBJ2-1|NA
CASSQIGIGEQFF
TGTGCCAGCAGCCAAATCGGGATTGGTGAGCAGTTCTTC
>TRBV7-2|once|TRBJ1-4|NA
CASSSSQGSEKLFF
TGTGCCAGCAGCTCATCTCAGGGGAGTGAAAAACTGTTTTTT
>TRBV5-1|NA|TRBJ2-1|NA
CASSLTTQMHNEQFF
TGCGCCAGCAGCTTGACGACTCAGATGCACAATGAGCAGTTCTTC
>TRBV10-1|NA|TRBJ2-3|TRBD2
CASSDSLLGGRATDTQYF
TGCGCCAGCAGTGATTCTCTCTTGGGCGGGAGGGCCACAGATACGCAGTATTTT
>TRBV7-3|NA|TRBJ2-5|TRBD2
CASSRTSGEPRETQYF
TGTGCCAGCAGCCGGACTAGCGGGGAACCACGGGAGACCCAGTACTTC
>TRBV7-2|few|TRBJ2-7|NA
CASSLRRSGGAYEQYF
TGTGCCAGCAGCTTACGTAGGTCGGGTGGGGCCTACGAGCAGTACTTC
>TRBV7-2|few|TRBJ1-1|TRBD1
CASSPTGGRTEAFF
TGTGCCAGCAGCCCAACAGGGGGTCGTACTGAAGCTTTCTTT
>TRBV18|many|TRBJ1-6|NA
CASSPEQGTHSPLHF
TGTGCCAGCTCACCAGAACAAGGCACCCATTCACCCCTCCACTTT
>TRBV29-1|few|TRBJ1-1|NA
CSGDRGSEAFF
TGCAGCGGGGATCGGGGATCTGAAGCTTTCTTT
>TRBV30|many|TRBJ2-2|NA
CAWSVQMGGELFF
TGTGCCTGGAGTGTTCAGATGGGCGGGGAGCTGTTTTTT
>TRBV20-1|many|TRBJ2-7|NA
CSARDASNYEQYF
TGCAGTGCTAGAGATGCGTCGAACTACGAGCAGTACTTC
>TRBV20-1|many|TRBJ2-3|NA
CSARPTLGNSDTQYF
TGCAGTGCTAGACCGACCCTGGGGAATTCAGATACGCAGTATTTT
>TRBV20-1|NA|TRBJ2-5|NA
CSAAEKETQYF
TGCAGTGCAGCGGAGAAAGAGACCCAGTACTTC
>TRBV3-1|NA|TRBJ1-4|NA
CASSLTDGGREKLFF
TGTGCCAGCAGCCTCACGGATGGAGGGCGAGAAAAACTGTTTTTT
>TRBV10-1|NA|TRBJ2-7|TRBD2
CASSERLAGEGEQYF
TGCGCCAGCAGTGAGAGACTAGCGGGAGAAGGCGAGCAGTACTTC
>TRBV27|few|TRBJ2-1|TRBD2
CASSRGGPYSYNEQFF
TGTGCCAGCAGTCGCGGGGGTCCGTACTCCTACAATGAGCAGTTCTTC
>TRBV4-3|few|TRBJ2-5|TRBD2
CASSQDRVSGSVVTQYF
TGCGCCAGCAGCCAAGATCGAGTTAGCGGGTCGGTGGTGACCCAGTACTTC
>TRBV4-2|NA|TRBJ2-1|TRBD2
CASRDPSGLAGGPHNEQFF
TGTGCCAGCAGAGATCCATCGGGACTAGCGGGAGGGCCCCACAATGAGCAGTTCTTC
>TRBV4-2|many|TRBJ2-3|TRBD2
CASRPIAGGVTDTQYF
TGTGCCAGCAGACCTATAGCGGGAGGGGTCACAGATACGCAGTATTTT
>TRBV20-1|NA|TRBJ2-7|TRBD2
CSARDQGLTRKQYF
TGCAGTGCTAGAGATCAGGGACTAACTAGGAAGCAGTACTTC
>TRBV6-5|NA|TRBJ2-7|TRBD1
CASSYYGTGSGEQYF
TGTGCCAGCAGTTACTATGGGACAGGAAGTGGCGAGCAGTACTTC
>TRBV29-1|few|TRBJ1-3|TRBD1
CSVSGQGRNTIYF
TGCAGCGTTTCAGGACAGGGCCGAAACACCATATATTTT
>TRBV25-1|many|TRBJ2-5|TRBD2
CASSPGLASRETQYF
TGTGCCAGCAGCCCGGGACTAGCCTCCCGGGAGACCCAGTACTTC
>TRBV20-1|NA|TRBJ2-5|NA
CSARDRTARGTQYF
TGCAGTGCTAGAGATAGGACAGCCCGGGGGACCCAGTACTTC
>TRBV20-1|few|TRBJ2-2|TRBD2
CSASARTSGNTGELFF
TGCAGTGCTAGTGCTCGAACTAGCGGGAACACCGGGGAGCTGTTTTTT
>TRBV5-5|NA|TRBJ2-5|TRBD2
CASSPPGTSGSQTQYF
TGTGCCAGCAGCCCACCGGGGACTAGCGGCAGCCAGACCCAGTACTTC
>TRBV29-1|few|TRBJ2-5|TRBD2
CSSAKGLLETQYF
TGCAGCTCTGCAAAGGGACTACTAGAGACCCAGTACTTC
>TRBV3-1|many|TRBJ2-5|NA
CASSHHSETETQYF
TGTGCCAGCAGCCATCATTCGGAAACTGAGACCCAGTACTTC
>TRBV5-5|NA|TRBJ1-2|NA
CASSPPGSGGYTF
TGTGCCAGCAGCCCCCCCGGGAGTGGAGGCTACACCTTC
>TRBV28|many|TRBJ1-2|TRBD1
CASSVSGGYGYTF
TGTGCCAGCAGTGTCTCAGGGGGCTATGGCTACACCTTC
>TRBV4-2|few|TRBJ2-3|NA
CASSQVAQNTDTQYF
TGTGCCAGCAGCCAAGTGGCCCAGAACACAGATACGCAGTATTTT
>TRBV30|NA|TRBJ1-2|NA
CAWKGGGGYTF
TGTGCCTGGAAGGGGGGGGGCGGCTACACCTTC
>TRBV11-2|NA|TRBJ2-4|TRBD2
CASSSGLAGPLAKNIQYF
TGTGCCAGCAGCTCGGGACTAGCGGGACCGCTAGCCAAAAACATTCAGTACTTC
>TRBV24-1|many|TRBJ2-3|TRBD1
CATSGGTGSTDTQYF
TGTGCCACCAGTGGAGGGACAGGGAGCACAGATACGCAGTATTTT
>TRBV29-1|NA|TRBJ1-2|NA
CSVEYNYGYTF
TGCAGCGTTGAATACAATTATGGCTACACCTTC
>TRBV20-1|NA|TRBJ2-5|TRBD2
CSARLAGVGTQYF
TGCAGTGCTAGACTAGCGGGGGTAGGGACCCAGTACTTC
>TRBV12-3/TRBV12-4|many|TRBJ2-2|NA
CATTRTNTGELFF
TGTGCCACCACCCGAACGAACACCGGGGAGCTGTTTTTT